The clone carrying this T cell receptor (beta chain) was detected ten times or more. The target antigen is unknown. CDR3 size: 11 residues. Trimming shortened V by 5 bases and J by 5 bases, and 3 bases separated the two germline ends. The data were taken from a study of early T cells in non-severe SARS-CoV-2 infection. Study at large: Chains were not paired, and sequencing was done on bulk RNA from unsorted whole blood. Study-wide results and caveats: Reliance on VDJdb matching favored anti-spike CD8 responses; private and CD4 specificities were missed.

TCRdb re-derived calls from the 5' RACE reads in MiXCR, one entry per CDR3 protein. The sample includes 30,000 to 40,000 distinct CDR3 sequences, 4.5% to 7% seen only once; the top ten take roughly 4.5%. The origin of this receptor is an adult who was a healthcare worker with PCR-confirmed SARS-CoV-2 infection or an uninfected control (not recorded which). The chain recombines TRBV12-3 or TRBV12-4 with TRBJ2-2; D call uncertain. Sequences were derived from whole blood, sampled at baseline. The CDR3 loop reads CASSVTGELFF. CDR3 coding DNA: TGTGCCAGCAGTGTTACCGGGGAGCTGTTTTTT.